Listed here are 17 T cell receptor beta chains from one sample, sequenced in a study of OX40 agonist ivuxolimab in advanced cancers. The assay was immunoSEQ multiplex PCR, and TCRdb's table has in-frame clones only and misses some. Here the sample spans some 66,000 clones, under 85% being singletons. The specimen was CD4+ or CD8+ T cells sorted from blood, collected in a trial of the OX40 agonist ivuxolimab. These receptors were obtained from an adult with an advanced solid tumor such as melanoma, head and neck, liver or kidney cancer.

This clone was detected only once. The rearrangement joins TRBV29-1 to TRBJ2-4; 8 positions agree with TRBD1. The V gene's germline CDR1 is SQVTM and CDR2 ANQGSEA. CDR3 length: 13 residues. The V and J ends lost 4 bases and 6 bases, in that order; junction bases with no gene match: 5. Here the CDR3 reads CSVVVQGGNIQYF. For the CDR3, the DNA is TGCAGCGTTGTGGTACAGGGGGGAAACATTCAGTACTTC.

This clone was observed once. The rearrangement uses TRBV29-1 and TRBJ2-7; TRBD2 might be the D (6 bases). The V and J ends lost 0 bases and 2 bases respectively, with 20 bases between them. Germline-derived CDR1 and CDR2 are SQVTM and ANQGSEA. The CDR3 extends over 17 amino acids. CDR3 amino acids: CSVEERGDFGQAYEQYF. The CDR3 region has the DNA TGCAGCGTTGAAGAGCGGGGCGATTTTGGGCAAGCCTACGAGCAGTACTTC.

The chain is built from TRBV7-9 and TRBJ2-1; no clear D gene. This CDR3 is built from 15 residues. Trimming cost V 1 base and J 2 bases, with 9 bases left between them. Germline V gene sequence: CDR1 SEHNR, CDR2 FQNEAQ (reference sequence). The CDR3 bases are TGTGCCAGCAGCTTAGTTGGCGGAACCTACAATGAGCAGTTCTTC. It translates to CASSLVGGTYNEQFF.

This clone was found once. The rearrangement uses TRBV5-1 and TRBJ2-1, with unresolved D. From germline, CDR1 is SGHRS and CDR2 YFSETQ. This CDR3 contains 12 residues. The V gene lost 2 bases and the J gene lost 7 bases, with 7 bases spanning the gap. CDR3 region: CASSFVGNEQFF. The CDR3 coding sequence is TGCGCCAGCAGCTTTGTTGGGAATGAGCAGTTCTTC.

The V call is TRBV2, the J call TRBJ2-1; TRBD2 is a possible D gene (6 bases). There are 13 residues in the CDR3. Germline V gives CDR1 SNHLY, CDR2 FYNNEI. V gave up 8 bases and J gave up 0 bases, with 8 bases separating them. This CDR3 is CASGGSSYNEQFF. CDR3 nucleotide sequence: TGTGCCAGCGGGGGGAGCTCCTACAATGAGCAGTTCTTC.

The J gene is TRBJ2-7, the V gene TRBV11-3, with TRBD1 matching over 7 bases. Germline V CDR1 and CDR2: SGHNT, YENEEA. CDR3 length equals 15 residues. The V and J ends lost 1 base and 0 bases, in that order; junction bases with no gene match: 3. The CDR3 is CASSLVGTDSYEQYF. CDR3 DNA: TGTGCCAGCAGCTTAGTAGGGACAGACTCCTACGAGCAGTACTTC. Complete variable domain (other parts from reference TRBV11-3 and TRBJ2-7): EAGVVQSPRYKIIEKKQPVAFWCNPISGHNTLYWYLQNLGQGPELLIRYENEEAVDDSQLPKDRFSAERLKGVDSTLKIQPAELGDSAVYLCASSLVGTDSYEQYFGPGTRLTVT.

A few counts support this clone. The chain uses TRBV6-1 and TRBJ2-3, with 8 nucleotides matching TRBD2. The germline CDR1 and CDR2 sequences are MNHNS and SASEGT. The J segment lost 0 bases and the V segment lost 8 bases, leaving 4 bases of the junction unmatched. The CDR3 loop spans 14 amino acids. CDR3 nucleotides: TGTGCCAGCTGGGGACTAGATAGCACAGATACGCAGTATTTT. Translating gives CASWGLDSTDTQYF.

The chain joins TRBV11-3 to TRBJ1-1; D is uncertain. In germline, CDR1 is SGHNT, CDR2 YENEEA. The CDR3 is 15 residues long. With 1 base removed from V and 7 bases from J, the gap between germline ends came to 16 bases. The CDR3, as DNA: TGTGCCAGCAGCTTAGCCCGCCCCTCTGGGGTTGAAGCTTTCTTT. Protein product: CASSLARPSGVEAFF.

CDR3 in DNA: TGCGCCAGCAGCCCGGAGCGGGCGTCGAACACCGGGGAGCTGTTTTTT. Translating gives CASSPERASNTGELFF. The rearrangement uses TRBV5-1 and TRBJ2-2; possible D gene TRBD2, 6 bases. The V gene lost 4 bases and the J gene lost 0 bases, with 13 bases spanning the gap. Per the germline V gene, CDR1 is SGHRS and CDR2 is YFSETQ. CDR3 length equals 16 residues.

The chain links TRBV7-2 to TRBJ2-3; D gene unclear. Germline CDR1 is SGHTA and CDR2 is FQGNSA. V was clipped by 4 bases and J by 5 bases, with 10 bases between them. The CDR3 has 13 residues. The DNA for the CDR3 is TGTGCCAGCAGCTCGAACGCGCGAGATACGCAGTATTTT. This gives the protein CASSSNARDTQYF.

The rearrangement links TRBV6-6 to TRBJ2-7, with D perhaps TRBD2 (5 bases). Germline V gene sequence: CDR1 MNHNY, CDR2 SVGAGI (reference sequence). The V end was cut by 6 bases, the J end by 1 base, with 10 bases between. The CDR3 has 13 residues. In DNA form, the CDR3 reads TGTGCCAGCAGCTCAAGCGGATCCTACGAGCAGTACTTC. It encodes CASSSSGSYEQYF.

The count of this clone is one. The chain uses TRBV5-1 and TRBJ2-5; D might be TRBD1 or TRBD2, each matching 5 bases. Germline V CDR1 and CDR2: SGHRS, YFSETQ. The CDR3 loop spans 14 amino acids. Trimming stripped 3 bases from V and 5 bases from J, with 14 bases between. DNA of the CDR3: TGCGCCAGCAGCTCGGGACCAGGTGGGGAGACCCAGTACTTC. Amino acid sequence: CASSSGPGGETQYF.

This rearrangement joins TRBV9 to TRBJ1-1, with a weak D call TRBD1 (6 bases). The germline V gene has CDR1 SGDLS and CDR2 YYNGEE. Trimming took 1 base from V and 0 from J, leaving 13 bases between them. This CDR3 spans 16 amino acids. CDR3 in amino acids: CASSVSRGGMNTEAFF. The CDR3 DNA reads as TGTGCCAGCAGCGTAAGTCGTGGGGGCATGAACACTGAAGCTTTCTTT. The full variable domain, with the rest looked up from reference TRBV9 and TRBJ1-1, is DSGVTQTPKHLITATGQRVTLRCSPRSGDLSVYWYQQSLDQGLQFLIQYYNGEERAKGNILERFSAQQFPDLHSELNLSSLELGDSALYFCASSVSRGGMNTEAFFGQGTRLTVV.

The V gene is TRBV4-1, the J gene TRBJ2-1; 12 bases are shared with TRBD2. CDR1 is MGHRA and CDR2 is YSYEKL in the germline V gene. This CDR3 spans 17 amino acids. V shed 4 bases and J 3 bases; nucleotides not matched to a gene: 7. The CDR3 region is CASSRKGTSGLYNEQFF. The CDR3 region has the DNA TGCGCCAGCAGCCGGAAGGGGACTAGCGGGCTCTACAATGAGCAGTTCTTC.

The V and J genes are TRBV9 and TRBJ2-7; maybe TRBD1 (6 bases). This CDR3 comprises 14 residues. The germline CDR1 and CDR2 sequences are SGDLS and YYNGEE. Trimming left V 0 bases short and J 2 bases short, with 9 bases between. The CDR3 protein is CASSVGQGTYEQYF. DNA of the CDR3: TGTGCCAGCAGCGTAGGGCAGGGGACCTACGAGCAGTACTTC. Full variable domain (outside the CDR3, taken from reference TRBV9 and TRBJ2-7): DSGVTQTPKHLITATGQRVTLRCSPRSGDLSVYWYQQSLDQGLQFLIQYYNGEERAKGNILERFSAQQFPDLHSELNLSSLELGDSALYFCASSVGQGTYEQYFGPGTRLTVT.

Here the CDR3 reads CASRHGTDKGETQYF. The DNA for the CDR3 is TGTGCCAGCAGACATGGGACGGATAAGGGAGAGACCCAGTACTTC. The chain combines TRBV5-4 with TRBJ2-5, with D tentatively TRBD1 or TRBD2 (5 bases each). The CDR3 runs 15 residues. The ends were cut back, 5 bases at V and 4 bases at J, with 18 bases in the middle. In germline, CDR1 is SGHNT, CDR2 YYREEE (reference sequence).

The chain uses TRBV11-2 and TRBJ2-5, with a weak D call TRBD2 (5 bases). This CDR3 contains 12 residues. CDR1 is SGHAT and CDR2 is FQNNGV in the germline V gene. V lost 3 bases to trimming and J lost 4 bases, with 6 bases between them. The CDR3 DNA reads as TGTGCCAGCAGCTTCGAGGGAGAGACCCAGTACTTC. Protein product: CASSFEGETQYF.